The 8 T cell receptor beta chains reported below all come from one sample, sequenced in a study of shared clonotypes between healthy human individuals. TCRdb's table, derived via immunoSEQ multiplex PCR, lists solely in-frame clones and lacks some. Of around 1.5 million clones listed, approximately 98% are singletons. The specimen sequenced was naive CD4+ T cells sorted from blood. Subset described: CD45RA+ positively selected. These receptors were obtained from a man aged 25 to 45 in good health.

About this clone: Additional DNA sequences in this sample encode the identical CDR3. The rearrangement links TRBV19 to TRBJ2-1, with TRBD2 matching over 10 bases. The V gene end was trimmed by 5 bases and the J gene end by 1 base; junction bases not matched to a gene: 2. Germline loops: CDR1 LNHDA, CDR2 SQIVND (reference sequence). This CDR3 comprises 15 residues. The CDR3 sequence: CASSPSGSSYNEQFF. DNA for the CDR3: TGTGCCAGTAGTCCTAGCGGGAGTTCCTACAATGAGCAGTTCTTC. The complete variable domain, with remaining parts taken from reference TRBV19 and TRBJ2-1, reads DGGITQSPKYLFRKEGQNVTLSCEQNLNHDAMYWYRQDPGQGLRLIYYSQIVNDFQKGDIAEGYSVSREKKESFPLTVTSAQKNPTAFYLCASSPSGSSYNEQFFGPGTRLTVL.

Written as DNA, the CDR3 is TGCGCCAGCAGCTTGAGTCTTGGGTCCGAGACCCAGTACTTC. This sequence encodes CASSLSLGSETQYF. The chain carries TRBV5-1 and TRBJ2-5; D unresolved. The CDR3 length is 14 residues. Trimming stripped 1 base from V and 5 bases from J, with 12 bases between. CDR1 is SGHRS and CDR2 is YFSETQ in the germline V gene.

The chain is built from TRBV19 and TRBJ2-1, with D possibly matching TRBD2 (6 bases). The germline V gene has CDR1 LNHDA and CDR2 SQIVND (reference sequence). The germline V and J ends were trimmed by 6 bases and 7 bases, with 16 bases remaining between them. The CDR3 runs 14 residues. CDR3 loop: CASRDSGDNNEQFF. Here the CDR3 DNA reads TGTGCCAGTAGGGATTCGGGAGATAATAATGAGCAGTTCTTC.

The rearrangement links TRBV7-9 to TRBJ1-4, with TRBD1 as a possible D gene (5 bases). With 3 bases removed from V and 7 bases from J, the gap between germline ends came to 15 bases. This CDR3 region has 15 residues. Germline values: CDR1 SEHNR, CDR2 FQNEAQ (reference sequence). CDR3 sequence reads: CASSFRAGPGEKLFF. The CDR3 coding sequence is TGTGCCAGCAGCTTCCGCGCGGGACCCGGTGAAAAACTGTTTTTT.

The J gene is TRBJ2-2, the V gene TRBV28; D uncertain. With 5 bases removed from V and 4 bases from J, the gap between germline ends came to 8 bases. Germline values: CDR1 MDHEN, CDR2 SYDVKM. The CDR3 length is 13 residues. CDR3 coding DNA: TGTGCCAGCAGTGCCCAGACCACCGGGGAGCTGTTTTTT. This gives the protein CASSAQTTGELFF. The variable domain in full, with the rest retrieved from reference TRBV28 and TRBJ2-2, is DVKVTQSSRYLVKRTGEKVFLECVQDMDHENMFWYRQDPGLGLRLIYFSYDVKMKEKGDIPEGYSVSREKKERFSLILESASTNQTSMYLCASSAQTTGELFFGEGSRLTVL.

This clone was recorded only once. The chain has TRBV18 and TRBJ1-1; D is unresolved. V gave up 0 bases and J gave up 1 base, with 12 bases separating them. Germline V gene data show CDR1 as KGHSH and CDR2 as LQKENI. The CDR3 covers 16 residues. The CDR3 nucleotides are TGTGCCAGCTCACCACCGATAGTCTTGGGGAACACTGAAGCTTTCTTT. Translated, it gives CASSPPIVLGNTEAFF.

V and J are TRBV19 and TRBJ2-7, with 8 bases lining up with TRBD1. The CDR3 totals 15 residues. V was pared by 3 bases and J by 0 bases, with 4 bases of the junction left unmatched. Per germline, CDR1 LNHDA and CDR2 SQIVND (reference sequence). Written as DNA, the CDR3 is TGTGCCAGTAGTATCGGACAGGGTACCTCCTACGAGCAGTACTTC. This codes for CASSIGQGTSYEQYF.

J is TRBJ1-1 and V is TRBV6-5; D remains unclear. Trimming left V 7 bases short and J 3 bases short, with 6 bases between. Germline V CDR1 and CDR2: MNHEY, SVGAGI. The length of the CDR3 is 11 residues. The CDR3 sequence: CASKYYTEAFF. In nucleotides, the CDR3 is TGTGCCAGCAAGTATTACACTGAAGCTTTCTTT.